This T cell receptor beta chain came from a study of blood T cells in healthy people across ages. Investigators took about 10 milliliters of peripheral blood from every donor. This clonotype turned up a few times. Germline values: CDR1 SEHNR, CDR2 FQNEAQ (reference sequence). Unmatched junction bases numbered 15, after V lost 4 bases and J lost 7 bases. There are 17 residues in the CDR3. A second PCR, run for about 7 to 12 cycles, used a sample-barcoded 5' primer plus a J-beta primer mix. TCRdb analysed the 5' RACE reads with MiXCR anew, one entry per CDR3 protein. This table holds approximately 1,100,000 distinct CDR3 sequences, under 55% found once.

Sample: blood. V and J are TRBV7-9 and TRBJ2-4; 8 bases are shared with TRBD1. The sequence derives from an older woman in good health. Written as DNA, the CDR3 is TGTGCCAGCAGCTCGCAGACAGGGGCAGGGGGCTTGAACATTCAGTACTTC. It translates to CASSSQTGAGGLNIQYF.